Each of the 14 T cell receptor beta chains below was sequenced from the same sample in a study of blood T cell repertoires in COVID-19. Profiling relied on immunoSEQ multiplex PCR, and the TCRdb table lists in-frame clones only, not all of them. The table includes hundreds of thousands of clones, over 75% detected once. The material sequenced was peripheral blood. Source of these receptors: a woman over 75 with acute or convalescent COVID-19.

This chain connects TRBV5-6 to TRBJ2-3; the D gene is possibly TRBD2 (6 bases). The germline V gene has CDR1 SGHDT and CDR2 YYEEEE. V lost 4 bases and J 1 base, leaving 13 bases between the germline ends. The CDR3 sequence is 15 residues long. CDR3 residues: CASSPGLPRTDTQYF. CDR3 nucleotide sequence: TGTGCCAGCAGCCCCGGACTACCCCGCACAGATACGCAGTATTTT.

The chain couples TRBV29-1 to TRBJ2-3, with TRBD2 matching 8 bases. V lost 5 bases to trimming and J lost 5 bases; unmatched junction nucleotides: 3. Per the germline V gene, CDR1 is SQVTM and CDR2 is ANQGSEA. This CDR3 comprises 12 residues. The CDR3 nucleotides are TGCAGCGTTCCCCTAGCGGGAGATACGCAGTATTTT. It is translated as CSVPLAGDTQYF.

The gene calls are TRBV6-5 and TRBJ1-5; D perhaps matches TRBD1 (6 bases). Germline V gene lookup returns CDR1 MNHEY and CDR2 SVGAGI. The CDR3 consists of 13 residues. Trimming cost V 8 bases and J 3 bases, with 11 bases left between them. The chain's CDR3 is CASGQYLNQPQHF. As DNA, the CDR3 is TGTGCCAGCGGACAGTATCTCAATCAGCCCCAGCATTTT.

This chain's CDR3 is CASSQKTGGGADTQYF. As DNA, the CDR3 is TGCGCCAGCAGCCAGAAGACAGGGGGAGGGGCAGATACGCAGTATTTT. The V call is TRBV4-1, the J call TRBJ2-3; 9 bases fit TRBD1. CDR3 length: 16 residues. V gave up 3 bases and J gave up 4 bases; unmatched junction bases: 8. The germline V gene has CDR1 MGHRA and CDR2 YSYEKL.

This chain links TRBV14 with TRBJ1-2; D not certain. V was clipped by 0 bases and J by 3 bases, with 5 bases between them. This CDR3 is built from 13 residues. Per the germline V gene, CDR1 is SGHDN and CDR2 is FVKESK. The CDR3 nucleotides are TGTGCCAGCAGCCAAGATGCGGACTATGGCTACACCTTC. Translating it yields CASSQDADYGYTF.

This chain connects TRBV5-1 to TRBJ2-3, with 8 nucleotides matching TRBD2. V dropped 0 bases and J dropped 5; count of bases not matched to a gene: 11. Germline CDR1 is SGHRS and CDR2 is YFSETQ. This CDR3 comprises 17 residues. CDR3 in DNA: TGCGCCAGCAGCTTGGAGAGCGGGAGTCTTCGCGGAGATACGCAGTATTTT. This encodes CASSLESGSLRGDTQYF.

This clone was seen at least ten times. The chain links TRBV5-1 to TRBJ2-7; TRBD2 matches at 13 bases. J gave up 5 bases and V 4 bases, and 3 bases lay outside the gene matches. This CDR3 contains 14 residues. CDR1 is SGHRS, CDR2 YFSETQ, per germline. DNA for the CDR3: TGCGCCAGCAGCCAAGGGACTAGCGGGAACGAGCAGTACTTC. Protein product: CASSQGTSGNEQYF.

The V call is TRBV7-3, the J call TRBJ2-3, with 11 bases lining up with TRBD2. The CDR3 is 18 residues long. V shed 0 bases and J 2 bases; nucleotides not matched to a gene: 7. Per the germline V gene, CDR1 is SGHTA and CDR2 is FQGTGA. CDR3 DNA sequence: TGTGCCAGCAGCTTAACCCTACTAGCGGGAGTGAACACAGATACGCAGTATTTT. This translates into CASSLTLLAGVNTDTQYF.

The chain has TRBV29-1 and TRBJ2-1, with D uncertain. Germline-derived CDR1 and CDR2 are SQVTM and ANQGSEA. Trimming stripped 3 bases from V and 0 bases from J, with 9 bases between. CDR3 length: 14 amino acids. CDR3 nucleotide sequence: TGCAGCGTTGAGACGGAGAGCTCCTACAATGAGCAGTTCTTC. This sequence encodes CSVETESSYNEQFF.

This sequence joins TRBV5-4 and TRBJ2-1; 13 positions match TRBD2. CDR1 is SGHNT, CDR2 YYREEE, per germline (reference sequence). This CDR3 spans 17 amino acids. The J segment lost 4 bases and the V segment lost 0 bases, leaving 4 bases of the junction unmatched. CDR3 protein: CASSLGLAGGLYNEQFF. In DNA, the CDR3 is TGTGCCAGCAGCTTGGGACTAGCGGGGGGCCTGTACAATGAGCAGTTCTTC.

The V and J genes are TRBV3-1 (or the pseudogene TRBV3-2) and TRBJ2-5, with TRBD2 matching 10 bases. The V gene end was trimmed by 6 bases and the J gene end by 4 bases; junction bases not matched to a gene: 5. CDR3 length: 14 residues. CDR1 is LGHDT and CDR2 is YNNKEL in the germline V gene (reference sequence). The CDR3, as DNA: TGTGCCAGCAGACCGAGCGGGGGGGGAGAGACCCAGTACTTC. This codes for CASRPSGGGETQYF.

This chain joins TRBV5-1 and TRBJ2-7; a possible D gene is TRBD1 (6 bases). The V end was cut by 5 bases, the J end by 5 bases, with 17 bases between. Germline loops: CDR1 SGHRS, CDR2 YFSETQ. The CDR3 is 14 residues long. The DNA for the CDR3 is TGCGCCAGCAGTAGACAGGCGAACCTGAACGAGCAGTACTTC. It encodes CASSRQANLNEQYF.

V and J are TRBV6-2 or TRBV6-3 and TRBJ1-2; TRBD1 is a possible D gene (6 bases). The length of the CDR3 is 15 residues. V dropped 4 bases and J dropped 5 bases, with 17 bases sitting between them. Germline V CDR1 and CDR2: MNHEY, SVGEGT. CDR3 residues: CASSLGMQGSYGYTF. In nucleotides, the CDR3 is TGTGCCAGCAGTTTGGGAATGCAGGGGAGTTATGGCTACACCTTC.

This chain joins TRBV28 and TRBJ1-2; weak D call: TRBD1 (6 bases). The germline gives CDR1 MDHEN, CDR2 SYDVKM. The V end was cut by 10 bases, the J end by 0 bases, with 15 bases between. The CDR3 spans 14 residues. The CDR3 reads CATGGTGPNYGYTF. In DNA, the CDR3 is TGTGCCACCGGAGGTACAGGGCCTAACTATGGCTACACCTTC.